This T cell receptor beta chain was captured by sequencing in a study of shared clonotypes between healthy human individuals. TCRdb's copy holds only in-frame clones and misses some; the assay was immunoSEQ multiplex PCR. The repertoire holds roughly 2.4 million clones, more than 90% seen once, with more than 0.1% in the top ten. There are 14 residues in the CDR3. After removal of 5 bases from V and 4 bases from J, the junction contained 5 bases not matched to a gene. In germline, CDR1 is SEHNR, CDR2 FQNEAQ (reference sequence). This TCR came from a young man in good health. The chain is built from TRBV7-9 and TRBJ1-2, with 9 bases fitting TRBD1. Material: naive CD4+ T cells sorted from blood. Specified subset: CD45RA+ positively selected. CDR3 DNA: TGTGCCAGCAGCCAACAGGGGGCGGGCTATGGCTACACCTTC. Translation: CASSQQGAGYGYTF.